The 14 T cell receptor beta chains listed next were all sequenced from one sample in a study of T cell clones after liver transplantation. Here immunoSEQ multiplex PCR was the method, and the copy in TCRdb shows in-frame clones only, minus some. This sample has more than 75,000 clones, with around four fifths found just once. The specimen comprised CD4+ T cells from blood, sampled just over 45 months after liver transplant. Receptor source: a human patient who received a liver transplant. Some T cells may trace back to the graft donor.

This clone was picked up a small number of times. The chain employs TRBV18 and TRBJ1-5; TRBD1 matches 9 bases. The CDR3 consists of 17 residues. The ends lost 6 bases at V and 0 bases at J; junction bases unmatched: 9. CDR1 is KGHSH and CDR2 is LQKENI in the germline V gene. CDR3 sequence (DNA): TGTGCCAGCTCCCGGGACAGGGAACATTATAGCAATCAGCCCCAGCATTTT. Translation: CASSRDREHYSNQPQHF.

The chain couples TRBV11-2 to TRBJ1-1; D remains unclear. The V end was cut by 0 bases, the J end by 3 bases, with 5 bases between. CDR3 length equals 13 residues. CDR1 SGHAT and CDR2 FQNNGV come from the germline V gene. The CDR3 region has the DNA TGTGCCAGCAGCTTAGACGCGGACACTGAAGCTTTCTTT. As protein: CASSLDADTEAFF.

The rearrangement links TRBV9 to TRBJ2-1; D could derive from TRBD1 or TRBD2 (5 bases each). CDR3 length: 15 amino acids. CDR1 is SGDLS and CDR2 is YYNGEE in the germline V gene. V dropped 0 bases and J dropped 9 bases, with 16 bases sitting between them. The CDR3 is CASSVEPGGGSEQFF. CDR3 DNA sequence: TGTGCCAGCAGCGTAGAGCCTGGGGGTGGGAGTGAGCAGTTCTTC. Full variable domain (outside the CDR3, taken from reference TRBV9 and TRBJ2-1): DSGVTQTPKHLITATGQRVTLRCSPRSGDLSVYWYQQSLDQGLQFLIQYYNGEERAKGNILERFSAQQFPDLHSELNLSSLELGDSALYFCASSVEPGGGSEQFFGPGTRLTVL.

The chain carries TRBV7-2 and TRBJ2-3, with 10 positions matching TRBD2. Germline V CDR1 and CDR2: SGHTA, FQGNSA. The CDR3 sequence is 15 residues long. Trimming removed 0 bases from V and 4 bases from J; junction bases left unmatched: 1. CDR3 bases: TGTGCCAGCAGCTTAGCCGGGACTAGCGCAGATACGCAGTATTTT. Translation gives CASSLAGTSADTQYF.

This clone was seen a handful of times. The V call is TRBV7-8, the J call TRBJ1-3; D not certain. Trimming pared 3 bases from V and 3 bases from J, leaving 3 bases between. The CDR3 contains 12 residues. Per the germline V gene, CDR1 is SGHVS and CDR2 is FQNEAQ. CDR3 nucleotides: TGTGCCAGCAGCTTTAGTGGAAACACCATATATTTT. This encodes CASSFSGNTIYF.

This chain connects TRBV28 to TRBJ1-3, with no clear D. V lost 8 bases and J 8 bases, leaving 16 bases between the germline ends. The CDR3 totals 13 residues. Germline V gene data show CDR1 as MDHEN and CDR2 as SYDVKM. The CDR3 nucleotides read TGTGCCAGCTCCGTCCGGCCTAGGGACACCATATATTTT. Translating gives CASSVRPRDTIYF.

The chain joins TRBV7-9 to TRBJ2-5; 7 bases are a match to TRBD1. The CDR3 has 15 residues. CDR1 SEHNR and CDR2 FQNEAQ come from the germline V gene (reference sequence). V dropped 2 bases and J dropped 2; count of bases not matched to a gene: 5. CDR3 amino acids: CASSLLGTAQETQYF. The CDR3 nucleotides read TGTGCCAGCAGCTTACTGGGGACAGCACAAGAGACCCAGTACTTC.

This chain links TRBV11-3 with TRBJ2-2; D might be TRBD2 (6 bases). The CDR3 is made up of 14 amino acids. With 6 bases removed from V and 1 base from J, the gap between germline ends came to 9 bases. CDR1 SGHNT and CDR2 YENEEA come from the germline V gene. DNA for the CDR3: TGTGCCAGCAGGCGGGGTGTGAACACCGGGGAGCTGTTTTTT. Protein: CASRRGVNTGELFF.

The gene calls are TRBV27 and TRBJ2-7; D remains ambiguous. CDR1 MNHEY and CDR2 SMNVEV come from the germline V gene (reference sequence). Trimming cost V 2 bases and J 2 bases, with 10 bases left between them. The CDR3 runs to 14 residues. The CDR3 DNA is TGTGCCAGCAGTTTAATGTGGGGTACCTACGAGCAGTACTTC. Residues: CASSLMWGTYEQYF.

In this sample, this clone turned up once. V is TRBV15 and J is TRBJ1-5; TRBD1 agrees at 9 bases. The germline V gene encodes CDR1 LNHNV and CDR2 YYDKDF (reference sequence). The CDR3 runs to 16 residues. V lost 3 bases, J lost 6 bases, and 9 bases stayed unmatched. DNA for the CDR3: TGTGCCACCAGCAGGGCCGGGACAGGGAAGATTCAGCCCCAGCATTTT. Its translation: CATSRAGTGKIQPQHF.

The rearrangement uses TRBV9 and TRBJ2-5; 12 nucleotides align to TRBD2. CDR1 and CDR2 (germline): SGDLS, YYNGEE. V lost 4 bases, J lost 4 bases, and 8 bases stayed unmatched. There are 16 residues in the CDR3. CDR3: CASSTLTSGRGETQYF. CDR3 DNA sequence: TGTGCCAGCAGCACCCTGACTAGCGGGAGAGGAGAGACCCAGTACTTC.

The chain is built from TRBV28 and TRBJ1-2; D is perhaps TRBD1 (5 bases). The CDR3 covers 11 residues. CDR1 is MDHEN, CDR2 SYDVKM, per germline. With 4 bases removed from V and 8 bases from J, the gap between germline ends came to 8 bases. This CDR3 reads CASSWGVGYTF. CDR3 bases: TGTGCCAGCAGTTGGGGGGTCGGCTACACCTTC.

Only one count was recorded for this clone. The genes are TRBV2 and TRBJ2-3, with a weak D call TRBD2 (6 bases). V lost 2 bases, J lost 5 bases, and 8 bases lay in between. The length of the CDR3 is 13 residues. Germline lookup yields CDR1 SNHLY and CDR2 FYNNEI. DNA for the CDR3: TGTGCCAGCAGTGAACAGGGAGGAGATACGCAGTATTTT. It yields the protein CASSEQGGDTQYF.

CDR3 DNA: TGCGCCAGCACCCAGAGTGCGGGGGGCGAAGGTGAAGCTTTCTTT. It is translated as CASTQSAGGEGEAFF. This chain connects TRBV5-1 to TRBJ1-1; weak D call: TRBD1 (6 bases). V gave up 6 bases and J gave up 7 bases, with 22 bases separating them. The CDR3 extends over 15 amino acids. The germline gives CDR1 SGHRS, CDR2 YFSETQ.